This TCR beta chain was profiled in a study of identical twins. All donors were healthy, and all were Caucasian. TCRdb re-called the 5' RACE reads through MiXCR, storing one row per CDR3 protein. The sample carries some 250,000 distinct CDR3 sequences, over 5% recorded once. This clonotype appeared many times. Its cognate antigen is unknown. Study-wide results and caveats: Within cord blood, abundant beta clonotypes carried fewer insertions, but memory repertoires showed no such trend.

Per the germline V gene, CDR1 is SGHKS and CDR2 is YYEKEE (reference sequence). With 5 bases removed from V and 8 bases from J, the gap between germline ends came to 13 bases. The CDR3 is 12 amino acids. The same specimen was also included in a second study, on T cells expressing NK-cell markers. That report adds: The study found dominant NKG2C+ clonotypes at roughly 1.0-7.5% of CD8+ T cells in about six donors. Researchers report these clonotypes also headed the CD3+CD56-NKG2C+ fraction in a handful of donors.

The sequenced material came from CD8+ T cells sorted from blood. The TCR originated in a woman younger than 35 in good health. The J gene is TRBJ1-2, the V gene TRBV5-5; unclear D gene. The CDR3 coding sequence is TGTGCCAGCAGGATTTTAGGTGGCGGCTACACCTTC. This sequence encodes CASRILGGGYTF.